These 22 T cell receptor beta chains originate from one sample sequenced in a study of identical twins. TCRdb ran MiXCR on the 5' RACE reads and lists one entry per CDR3 protein. Of 550,000 to 800,000 distinct CDR3 sequences listed, about 7.6% were seen once; the top ten hold approximately 1.5%. The same sample was also studied in work on yellow fever vaccine responses in identical twins.

Source material: PBMCs. The source is a woman between 18 and 29 years old in good health.

The CDR3, as DNA: TGTGCCAGCACGGACAGGACCGCTAACTATGGCTACACCTTC. Amino acids: CASTDRTANYGYTF. J is TRBJ1-2 and V is TRBV27; 7 bases map to TRBD1. V lost 7 bases, J lost 0 bases, and 5 bases stayed unmatched. The length of the CDR3 is 14 residues. CDR1 and CDR2 (germline): MNHEY, SMNVEV (reference sequence).

This clonotype was counted a few times. V gene TRBV12-3 or TRBV12-4 combines with J gene TRBJ2-4, with D perhaps matching TRBD1 or TRBD2 (5 bases each). This CDR3 comprises 16 residues. The germline V and J ends were trimmed by 2 bases and 8 bases, with 19 bases remaining between them. For the CDR3, the DNA is TGTGCCAGCAGTTTAAGTGGACTTCCAGGGTTGGACATTCAGTACTTC. It specifies CASSLSGLPGLDIQYF.

This clonotype has only a few counts. The V and J genes are TRBV27 and TRBJ1-1; D is possibly TRBD1 (6 bases). CDR1 is MNHEY and CDR2 is SMNVEV in the germline V gene (reference sequence). V was cut by 5 bases and J by 5 bases, with 18 bases left in between. This CDR3 is 15 amino acids long. CDR3 nucleotide sequence: TGTGCCAGCAGTATCAGGGGTCAGGGATGGACTGAAGCTTTCTTT. Residues: CASSIRGQGWTEAFF.

V gene TRBV18 combines with J gene TRBJ2-1; 10 nucleotides agree with TRBD1. Unmatched junction bases numbered 3, after V lost 0 bases and J lost 7 bases. The CDR3 is 15 amino acids. Germline-derived CDR1 and CDR2 are KGHSH and LQKENI. The chain's CDR3 is CASSPPDRGLNEQFF. CDR3 bases: TGTGCCAGCTCACCACCAGACAGGGGGCTGAATGAGCAGTTCTTC.

This clonotype was seen repeatedly, ten times or more. This rearrangement joins TRBV4-1 to TRBJ2-4; 9 nucleotides agree with TRBD2. CDR3 length equals 17 residues. Germline V gene sequence: CDR1 MGHRA, CDR2 YSYEKL. The junction had 8 bases not matched to a gene; V was cut back by 3 bases and J by 2 bases. CDR3 DNA sequence: TGCGCCAGCAGCCAGCCTAGGGCGGGAGGGACCAAAAACATTCAGTACTTC. Its protein is CASSQPRAGGTKNIQYF.

V is TRBV9 and J is TRBJ2-7; no clear D. Trimming stripped 4 bases from V and 5 bases from J, with 16 bases between. Per the germline V gene, CDR1 is SGDLS and CDR2 is YYNGEE. The CDR3 length is 14 residues. The CDR3 is CASSPTISPHEQYV. The DNA of the CDR3 is TGTGCCAGCAGCCCCACTATTAGCCCCCACGAGCAGTACGTC.

The chain combines TRBV28 with TRBJ2-4; D might be TRBD1 (6 bases). Trimming pared 6 bases from V and 1 base from J, leaving 13 bases between. The CDR3 totals 15 residues. Per germline, CDR1 MDHEN and CDR2 SYDVKM. The CDR3 DNA reads TGTGCCAGCAGCCCCAGGGGAGCGGCCAAAAACATTCAGTACTTC. Protein product: CASSPRGAAKNIQYF.

The chain is built from TRBV20-1 and TRBJ1-6; D is unclear. The germline gives CDR1 DFQATT, CDR2 SNEGSKA (reference sequence). CDR3 size: 14 residues. Trimming removed 3 bases at V and 7 bases at J, with 13 bases between. The CDR3 reads CSASPPSANSPLHF. The DNA for the CDR3 is TGCAGTGCTAGTCCCCCCTCCGCGAATTCACCCCTCCACTTT.

This clonotype has just a few counts. The rearrangement uses TRBV20-1 and TRBJ1-2, with 8 bases identical to TRBD1. There are 12 residues in the CDR3. Germline values: CDR1 DFQATT, CDR2 SNEGSKA (reference sequence). CDR3 amino acids: CSRRTGNYGYTF. The CDR3 DNA reads as TGCAGCCGTAGGACAGGGAACTATGGCTACACCTTC.

This clonotype was counted many times. V and J are TRBV6-6 and TRBJ2-1, with D possibly matching TRBD2 (5 bases). Trimming removed 6 bases at V and 5 bases at J, with 8 bases between. The CDR3 contains 12 residues. Germline V gene sequence: CDR1 MNHNY, CDR2 SVGAGI (reference sequence). The CDR3 protein is CASSRLNNEQFF. In DNA, the CDR3 is TGTGCCAGCAGCAGACTAAACAATGAGCAGTTCTTC.

This rearrangement joins TRBV12-3 or TRBV12-4 to TRBJ1-1; D is ambiguous. The CDR3 has 13 amino acids. V was pared by 5 bases and J by 2 bases, with 9 bases between. In DNA, the CDR3 is TGTGCCAGCAGTACGCAGACAAACACTGAAGCTTTCTTT. It yields the protein CASSTQTNTEAFF.

The sample holds many counts of this clonotype. The chain uses TRBV12-3 or TRBV12-4 and TRBJ1-5; D is unresolved. The CDR3 spans 14 residues. Trimming took 2 bases from V and 4 from J, leaving 9 bases between them. CDR3 residues: CASSLSSRNQPQHF. The CDR3 DNA reads TGTGCCAGCAGTTTATCTTCCCGAAATCAGCCCCAGCATTTT.

The chain employs TRBV4-1 and TRBJ2-7; TRBD1 might be the D (6 bases). The CDR3 sequence is 13 residues long. Germline V gene sequence: CDR1 MGHRA, CDR2 YSYEKL. Trimming stripped 2 bases from V and 5 bases from J, with 10 bases between. For the CDR3, the DNA is TGCGCCAGCAGCCAAACAGGGCTCCACGAGCAGTACGTC. Its translation is CASSQTGLHEQYV.

This clonotype was detected many times. The gene calls are TRBV6-2 or TRBV6-3 and TRBJ2-7; unclear D gene. Deletions cut 2 bases from V and 8 bases from J, with 16 bases between. Germline assignment: CDR1 MNHEY and CDR2 SVGEGT. This CDR3 is built from 14 residues. The CDR3 loop reads CASSYPSSSGQQYV. The CDR3 DNA reads as TGTGCCAGCAGTTACCCCTCCTCGTCTGGGCAGCAGTACGTC.

The gene calls are TRBV2 and TRBJ2-7; D not certain. The ends were cut back, 7 bases at V and 3 bases at J, with 19 bases in the middle. Germline CDR1 and CDR2: SNHLY and FYNNEI. The CDR3 spans 15 residues. CDR3 residues: CASTRRATILYEQYF. Written as DNA, the CDR3 is TGTGCCAGCACCCGGAGAGCCACTATCCTCTACGAGCAGTACTTC.

This clonotype was detected many times. The V gene is TRBV12-3 or TRBV12-4, the J gene TRBJ1-5; 7 nucleotides align to TRBD1. The CDR3 length is 14 residues. The V gene end was trimmed by 7 bases and the J gene end by 2 bases; junction bases not matched to a gene: 5. The CDR3 bases are TGTGCCAGCACCCTCGGACAGGGCAATCAGCCCCAGCATTTT. Its protein product is CASTLGQGNQPQHF.

This clonotype occurred a few times. The chain is built from TRBV29-1 and TRBJ1-1, with no clear D. The CDR3 has 12 amino acids. Germline lookup yields CDR1 SQVTM and CDR2 ANQGSEA. Trimming removed 8 bases at V and 5 bases at J, with 15 bases between. CDR3 protein: CSTCVGRTEAFF. The CDR3 coding sequence is TGCAGCACGTGTGTCGGGAGGACTGAAGCTTTCTTT.

This sequence joins TRBV5-1 and TRBJ1-3; no clear D gene. This CDR3 has 13 residues. The V gene lost 1 base and the J gene lost 8 bases, with 10 bases spanning the gap. Looked up from germline, CDR1 is SGHRS and CDR2 is YFSETQ. CDR3 sequence: CASSLRSGDTIYF. DNA for the CDR3: TGCGCCAGCAGCTTGCGGTCCGGAGACACCATATATTTT.

This clonotype has only a few counts. This sequence joins TRBV20-1 and TRBJ2-4; TRBD2 agrees at 13 bases. The V and J ends lost 1 base and 0 bases, in that order; junction bases with no gene match: 15. CDR3 size: 21 residues. The germline gives CDR1 DFQATT, CDR2 SNEGSKA (reference sequence). CDR3 coding DNA: TGCAGTGCTAGAGCAATTAACCCGACTAGCGGGAGGCCCATAGCCAAAAACATTCAGTACTTC. Translated: CSARAINPTSGRPIAKNIQYF.

This clonotype was seen a single time. The germline gene is not matched at one end of the junction; a read error may be the cause. The chain links TRBV10-3 to TRBJ2-3; a weak D match, TRBD1 (6 bases). The CDR3 sequence is 15 residues long. Germline assignment: CDR1 ENHRY and CDR2 SYGVKD. Written as DNA, the CDR3 is TGTGCCTCAAGCGCTTGGGGGCCTAGCACAGATATGCAGTATTTT. This sequence encodes CASSAWGPSTDMQYF.

This clonotype showed up just a few times. In DNA, the CDR3 is TGCGCCAGCAGCCCGGTCTACTATGGCTACACCTTC. It specifies CASSPVYYGYTF. The chain employs TRBV5-1 and TRBJ1-2; D remains ambiguous. Germline V gives CDR1 SGHRS, CDR2 YFSETQ. Trimming took 4 bases from V and 3 from J, leaving 7 bases between them. CDR3 size: 12 residues.

The CDR3, as DNA: TGTGCCAGCAGCAAAGCTGGTAGGGGGCGCGGATACGAGCAGTACGTC. This gives the protein CASSKAGRGRGYEQYV. The chain employs TRBV21-1 and TRBJ2-7; the table's D call of TRBD1 was not tested on the DNA. TRBV21-1 represents a pseudogene. The CDR3 sequence is 16 residues long.